This T cell receptor (beta chain) was found in a study of blood T cell repertoires in COVID-19. Study-wide context: Specimens from acute and convalescent COVID-19 originated in the United States, Italy and Spain. T cells, B-cell-depleted T cells, or PBMCs provided the cDNA or gDNA that served as material.

The germline V gene has CDR1 SGHRS and CDR2 YFSETQ. J gave up 8 bases and V 6 bases, and 11 bases lay outside the gene matches. CDR3 size: 15 residues. A single count supports this clone. Method: immunoSEQ multiplex PCR; TCRdb's copy keeps in-frame clones and lacks some. Here the sample spans 200,000 to 300,000 clones, approximately 86% being singletons. The rearrangement uses TRBV5-1 and TRBJ1-6, with TRBD1 matching 7 bases. Sequencing used peripheral blood. This TCR was sampled from a man aged 25 to 40 with active or convalescent COVID-19. CDR3 bases: TGCGCCAGCACCCGAGAGGGGGCGGACGATTCACCCCTCCACTTT. It yields the protein CASTREGADDSPLHF.